This TCR beta chain was recovered during a study of response to subunit inactivated influenza vaccine. Germline V gene sequence: CDR1 MDHEN, CDR2 SYDVKM. The CDR3 spans 14 residues. V lost 2 bases, J lost 6 bases, and 3 bases stayed unmatched. In regard to this clonotype: The antigen is undetermined.

Study results and limitations: Authors suggested that a seasonal influenza vaccination recruits few new T cells each time.

TCRdb analysed the RT-PCR reads with MiXCR anew, one entry per CDR3 protein. The repertoire has approximately 500,000 distinct CDR3 sequences, 13% to 15% of them found once; the top ten carry more than 9.5%. This sample comprised PBMCs from blood, obtained less than 13 days after vaccination. The gene calls are TRBV28 and TRBJ2-1; 8 bases agree with TRBD1. This receptor was obtained from a man aged 50 to 60 who received an inactivated influenza vaccine. As DNA, the CDR3 is TGTGCCAGCAGTTTAGGACAGGGTCTCAATGAGCAGTTCTTC. It translates to CASSLGQGLNEQFF. Supplemented by reference TRBV28 and TRBJ2-1, the full variable domain reads DVKVTQSSRYLVKRTGEKVFLECVQDMDHENMFWYRQDPGLGLRLIYFSYDVKMKEKGDIPEGYSVSREKKERFSLILESASTNQTSMYLCASSLGQGLNEQFFGPGTRLTVL.